The rows below give T cell receptor beta chains drawn from one sample of a study of blood T cell repertoires in COVID-19. The method was immunoSEQ multiplex PCR; TCRdb's version includes in-frame clones alone and lacks a portion of them. The data show 56,000 or so clones, roughly 89% seen once. Sequences were obtained from peripheral blood. Receptor source: a man aged 50-60 years with acute or convalescent COVID-19. The CDR3 runs from the conserved cysteine through the conserved F or W. Fields, in order: V gene, CDR3 protein.

TRBV10-2 | CASRSSGTGDPYEQYF
TRBV13 | CASSLVGLGGSYEQYF
TRBV28 | CASSLPDRGFEKLFF
TRBV7-6 | CASSLWTGVDTEAFF
TRBV6-5 | CASSYSKFASGYEQFF
TRBV14 | CASSLVNTEAFF
TRBV5-5 | CASTRVFATNEKLFF
TRBV30 | CAWSPQGGWTEAFF
TRBV4-2 | CASSQVLAGDETQYF
TRBV6-5 | CASSSAAGGRNEQFF
TRBV29-1 | CSVTGTRIYGYTF
TRBV9 | CASSVAGGTYEQYF
TRBV19 | CASSIVASGRREQFF
TRBV27 | CASSLRGPSQSYEQYF
TRBV9 | CASSVLAGANEQFF
TRBV11-3 | CASSLVRHSSSYNEQFF
TRBV5-1 | CASSHMAQGNIQYF
TRBV5-4 | CASSFRGNQPQHF